These T cell receptor beta chains were read from a single sample in a study of PD-1 blockade in classical Hodgkin lymphoma. Some clones are missing from TCRdb's copy, which holds only in-frame ones; the method was immunoSEQ multiplex PCR. The profile shows tens of thousands of clones, 71% of them singletons. Source: peripheral blood mononuclear cells (PBMCs), taken at baseline. The origin of the receptors is a human donor with classical Hodgkin lymphoma. Each CDR3 is given with its conserved first and last residue. The D gene is left open where the match is weak. Rows may omit the clone size; those that give it use once, few, many or a size class.

v_call	j_call	d_call	clone_size	cdr3_aa	cdr3_nt
TRBV13	TRBJ2-5	.	.	CASSLVRDQETQYF	TGTGCCAGCAGCTTAGTTCGGGACCAAGAGACCCAGTACTTC
TRBV5-4	TRBJ2-6	TRBD1	.	CASSSGQGVSGANVLTF	TGTGCCAGCAGCTCAGGACAGGGTGTCTCTGGGGCCAACGTCCTGACTTTC
TRBV13	TRBJ2-5	.	few	CASSLVGQQETQYF	TGTGCCAGCAGCTTAGTAGGCCAGCAAGAGACCCAGTACTTC
TRBV5-1	TRBJ2-3	TRBD2	.	CASSSGLAGAPTDTQYF	TGCGCCAGCAGCTCCGGACTAGCGGGAGCCCCCACAGATACGCAGTATTTT
TRBV7-8	TRBJ2-7	.	.	CASSLGVASYEQYF	TGTGCCAGCAGCTTAGGTGTCGCCTCCTACGAGCAGTACTTC
TRBV6-6	TRBJ2-7	.	.	CASSSLGSEQYF	TGTGCCAGCAGTTCCCTGGGGTCCGAGCAGTACTTC
TRBV28	TRBJ2-7	.	.	CASSLRQTYEQYF	TGTGCCAGCAGTTTACGGCAGACCTACGAGCAGTACTTC
TRBV19	TRBJ2-7	TRBD1	few	CASSTSGGTYEQYF	TGTGCCAGTAGTACCTCAGGGGGCACGTACGAGCAGTACTTC
TRBV10-3	TRBJ1-1	.	.	CAITREIVTEAFF	TGTGCCATCACCCGGGAGATAGTCACTGAAGCTTTCTTT
TRBV4-2	TRBJ1-1	TRBD1	.	CASRDRVNTEAFF	TGTGCCAGCAGGGACAGGGTGAACACTGAAGCTTTCTTT
TRBV28	TRBJ2-7	.	.	CASSFGGGLSFSYEQYF	TGTGCCAGCAGTTTTGGGGGCGGGTTGAGTTTCTCCTACGAGCAGTACTTC
TRBV21-1	TRBJ1-4	.	.	CADPTGTSEKLFF	TGTGCCGACCCGACAGGAACGAGCGAAAAACTGTTTTTT
TRBV27	TRBJ2-7	TRBD2	.	CASSLTLAGGYEQYF	TGTGCCAGCAGTTTAACGCTAGCGGGAGGTTACGAGCAGTACTTC
TRBV5-1	TRBJ2-7	.	many	CASSLWGNSYEQYF	TGCGCCAGCAGCTTATGGGGAAACTCCTACGAGCAGTACTTC
TRBV5-1	TRBJ1-4	TRBD1	.	CASSQQTGWNEKLFF	TGCGCCAGCAGCCAACAGACAGGGTGGAATGAAAAACTGTTTTTT
TRBV7-3	TRBJ2-5	TRBD2	.	CASSLRGLAGGETQYF	TGTGCCAGCAGCTTACGGGGACTAGCGGGAGGGGAGACCCAGTACTTC
TRBV7-2	TRBJ2-7	.	.	CASLSAGHPYEQYF	TGTGCCAGCCTCTCGGCGGGACACCCCTACGAGCAGTACTTC
TRBV14	TRBJ1-2	TRBD1	.	CASSRLPRDRDRDGYTF	TGTGCCAGCAGCCGACTTCCGAGAGACAGGGATAGAGATGGCTACACCTTC
TRBV27	TRBJ2-7	TRBD2	.	CASSLTRGTSGTYEQYF	TGTGCCAGCAGTCTCACCCGAGGGACTAGCGGCACCTACGAGCAGTACTTC
TRBV28	TRBJ2-7	.	few	CASSLRWGTHSYEQYF	TGTGCCAGCAGTTTAAGATGGGGCACACATTCCTACGAGCAGTACTTC
TRBV7-3	TRBJ2-3	TRBD1	few	CASSPGTGNTDTQYF	TGTGCCAGCAGCCCCGGGACAGGAAACACAGATACGCAGTATTTT
TRBV6-6	TRBJ2-5	.	.	CASSSGRRGTQYF	TGTGCCAGCAGCTCAGGGAGGCGTGGGACCCAGTACTTC
TRBV19	TRBJ2-1	TRBD1	once	CASSMDRAKNEQFF	TGTGCCAGTAGTATGGACAGGGCCAAAAATGAGCAGTTCTTC
TRBV7-2	TRBJ2-1	TRBD2	.	CASSLATSGSRNEQFF	TGTGCCAGCAGCTTAGCTACTAGCGGGAGTCGCAATGAGCAGTTCTTC
TRBV6-5	TRBJ2-3	.	.	CASSRGTFTDTQYF	TGTGCCAGCAGTCGGGGGACCTTCACAGATACGCAGTATTTT
TRBV13	TRBJ2-7	TRBD1	.	CASSPSPTGGIEQYF	TGTGCCAGCAGCCCGTCCCCCACAGGGGGGATCGAGCAGTACTTC
TRBV5-5	TRBJ2-7	.	.	CASSFSISQIYEQYF	TGTGCCAGCAGCTTTTCCATCTCCCAGATCTACGAGCAGTACTTC
TRBV28	TRBJ1-2	.	medium-sized	CASGPPNYGYTF	TGTGCCAGCGGGCCTCCTAACTATGGCTACACCTTC
TRBV5-4	TRBJ1-2	.	few	CASSQDRSGTYRRGYTF	TGCGCCAGCAGCCAAGATCGTTCCGGGACATATCGAAGGGGCTACACCTTC
TRBV13	TRBJ2-5	TRBD2	.	CASNHPGTSGGETQYF	TGTGCCAGCAACCACCCCGGGACTAGCGGGGGAGAGACCCAGTACTTC
TRBV7-9	TRBJ2-7	.	.	CASSLELLGTLMF	TGTGCCAGCAGCTTAGAGCTTTTGGGCACCCTTATGTTC
TRBV9	TRBJ2-1	TRBD1	.	CASSPSTGPPSLYNEQFF	TGTGCCAGCAGCCCGTCGACAGGGCCCCCGAGCCTTTACAATGAGCAGTTCTTC
TRBV7-8	TRBJ1-2	.	once	CASSPGDKFNYGYTF	TGTGCCAGCAGCCCCGGCGACAAGTTTAACTATGGCTACACCTTC
TRBV4-2	TRBJ2-1	TRBD2	.	CASSRGRAGVDNEQFF	TGTGCCAGCAGCCGAGGACGGGCGGGGGTCGACAATGAGCAGTTCTTC
TRBV6-5	TRBJ1-4	.	few	CASSFGLGSNEKLFF	TGTGCCAGCAGTTTCGGGTTAGGATCTAATGAAAAACTGTTTTTT
TRBV7-9	TRBJ2-7	.	.	CASSHAGGNEQYF	TGTGCCAGCAGCCACGCTGGGGGGAACGAGCAGTACTTC
TRBV4-3	TRBJ2-7	.	.	CASSQTIGYEYEQYF	TGCGCCAGCAGCCAGACCATTGGGTACGAATACGAGCAGTACTTC
TRBV6-5	TRBJ2-7	.	.	CASSSGRGIYEQYF	TGTGCCAGCAGTTCGGGACGGGGGATTTACGAGCAGTACTTC
TRBV27	TRBJ1-1	.	.	CASRNMNTEAFF	TGTGCCAGCAGGAACATGAACACTGAAGCTTTCTTT
TRBV15	TRBJ2-3	.	.	CATSRDLGDTQYF	TGTGCCACCAGCAGAGATTTGGGCGACACGCAGTATTTT
TRBV7-3	TRBJ1-2	.	.	CASSLIAGSYGYTF	TGTGCCAGCAGCTTAATTGCAGGGAGCTATGGCTACACCTTC
TRBV7-2	TRBJ2-7	.	.	CASSFQRSYEQYF	TGTGCCAGCAGCTTTCAGAGATCCTACGAGCAGTACTTC
TRBV25-1	TRBJ2-5	.	.	CASSEGVKETQYF	TGTGCCAGCAGTGAAGGGGTCAAAGAGACCCAGTACTTC
TRBV28	TRBJ1-1	.	few	CASSHRDTEAFF	TGTGCCAGCAGTCACAGGGACACTGAAGCTTTCTTT
TRBV9	TRBJ2-7	TRBD2	.	CASSVGYSGGADEQYF	TGTGCCAGCAGCGTCGGGTATAGCGGGGGGGCCGATGAGCAGTACTTC
TRBV7-7	TRBJ2-1	.	.	CASSLDLSSYNEQFF	TGTGCTAGCAGCTTAGATCTAAGCTCCTACAATGAGCAGTTCTTC
TRBV6-1	TRBJ1-2	.	.	CASSVQGTGGYTF	TGTGCCAGCAGTGTTCAGGGCACTGGTGGCTACACCTTC
TRBV29-1	TRBJ1-2	.	.	CSVDSQDYNYGYTF	TGCAGCGTTGATTCCCAAGATTATAACTATGGCTACACCTTC
TRBV28	TRBJ2-7	.	.	CASSSTYHEQYF	TGTGCCAGCAGTTCGACATATCACGAGCAGTACTTC
TRBV4-3	TRBJ1-1	.	.	CASSQGHGTEAFF	TGCGCCAGCAGCCAAGGACATGGCACTGAAGCTTTCTTT
TRBV9	TRBJ2-5	TRBD1	.	CASSLRTGEGETQYF	TGTGCCAGCAGCCTCCGGACAGGGGAGGGGGAGACCCAGTACTTC
TRBV7-8	TRBJ2-7	.	.	CASSPRRNRREQYF	TGTGCCAGCAGCCCCCGTAGGAATCGTCGGGAGCAGTACTTC
TRBV28	TRBJ2-7	.	.	CASSYGGDEQYF	TGTGCCAGCAGTTATGGGGGAGACGAGCAGTACTTC
TRBV2	TRBJ2-3	TRBD1	.	CASLGWQGASTDTQYF	TGTGCCAGCCTTGGGTGGCAGGGGGCATCCACAGATACGCAGTATTTT
TRBV6-5	TRBJ2-6	.	.	CASSYVGGGANVLTF	TGTGCCAGCAGTTATGTAGGAGGTGGGGCCAACGTCCTGACTTTC